The rows below give T cell receptor beta chains drawn from one sample of a study of blood T cells in healthy people across ages. MiXCR was run by TCRdb on the 5' RACE reads, yielding one entry per CDR3 protein. The sample lists about 560,000 distinct CDR3 sequences; about 27% were seen once. These records were also assigned to another study, of T cells of mothers and their children.

Sequencing was done on a sample of blood. The receptors stem from a boy between 2 and 10 years old in good health. Both conserved end residues are part of each CDR3. Each record gives: V gene, clone size, J gene, D gene, CDR3 length, CDR3 protein, CDR3 DNA. D genes are given only for firm matches. Size is omitted from some rows. Given values are once, few, many or a class for expanded clones.

>TRBV18|few|TRBJ2-5|.|15
CASSPKEVGRETQYF
TGTGCCAGCTCACCTAAGGAGGTAGGGCGAGAGACCCAGTACTTC
>TRBV20-1|few|TRBJ2-7|.|14
CSARDRRTGYEQYF
TGCAGTGCTAGAGACCGGAGAACCGGCTACGAGCAGTACTTC
>TRBV20-1|.|TRBJ1-6|.|17
CSALRRGWRPYNSPLHF
TGCAGTGCCCTGAGGCGGGGCTGGAGGCCTTATAATTCACCCCTCCACTTT
>TRBV6-2/TRBV6-3|few|TRBJ2-1|.|10
CASGYNEQFF
TGTGCCAGTGGATACAATGAGCAGTTCTTC
>TRBV29-1|.|TRBJ2-4|.|14
CSVEDLGDSDIQYF
TGCAGCGTTGAAGATCTAGGGGACTCGGACATTCAGTACTTC
>TRBV7-3|.|TRBJ1-3|.|13
CASSLNPQGPLYF
TGTGCCAGCAGCTTAAACCCCCAGGGGCCTCTATATTTT
>TRBV7-9|.|TRBJ1-2|.|11
CASNPLFGYTF
TGTGCCAGCAACCCGCTATTTGGCTACACCTTC
>TRBV11-2|few|TRBJ1-1|.|13
CASSWAENTEAFF
TGTGCCAGCAGCTGGGCGGAAAACACTGAAGCTTTCTTT
>TRBV6-2/TRBV6-3|.|TRBJ2-5|.|14
CTSSFPGDRETQYF
TGTACCAGCAGTTTCCCGGGAGACCGAGAGACCCAGTACTTC
>TRBV4-2|.|TRBJ2-6|.|16
CASSQRLSSGANVLTF
TGTGCCAGCAGCCAACGTTTAAGCTCTGGGGCCAACGTCCTGACTTTC
>TRBV4-2|few|TRBJ2-2|.|16
CASSQAGLPEAGELFF
TGTGCCAGCAGCCAAGCCGGACTCCCCGAGGCCGGGGAGCTGTTTTTT
>TRBV7-2|.|TRBJ2-7|TRBD2|15
CASSLTSGRVHEQYF
TGTGCCAGCAGCCTTACTAGCGGGAGAGTCCACGAGCAGTACTTC
>TRBV6-1|.|TRBJ1-5|TRBD1|15
CASSEAGQDYQPQHF
TGTGCCAGCAGTGAAGCTGGACAGGACTATCAGCCCCAGCATTTT
>TRBV7-9|few|TRBJ2-7|TRBD1|15
CASSPTGTGGAEQYF
TGTGCCAGCAGCCCTACTGGGACAGGGGGCGCCGAGCAGTACTTC
>TRBV4-3|.|TRBJ2-1|TRBD2|16
CASSQGLAGLYNEQFF
TGTGCCAGCAGCCAAGGGCTAGCGGGGCTCTACAATGAGCAGTTCTTC
>TRBV9|.|TRBJ2-6|TRBD1|18
CASSVRTGGSSGANVLTF
TGTGCCAGCAGCGTTAGGACAGGGGGGTCCTCTGGGGCCAACGTCCTGACTTTC
>TRBV7-2|.|TRBJ1-1|.|15
CASSLAGWGSTEAFF
TGTGCCAGCAGCTTAGCGGGGTGGGGGAGCACTGAAGCTTTCTTT
>TRBV9|.|TRBJ2-1|.|14
CASSVELGANEQFF
TGTGCCAGCAGCGTAGAATTGGGAGCCAATGAGCAGTTCTTC
>TRBV28|.|TRBJ2-3|.|16
CASSPSTGPHTDTQYF
TGTGCCAGCAGTCCCTCGACTGGGCCCCACACAGATACGCAGTATTTT
>TRBV14|.|TRBJ1-6|.|16
CASSQDQGLGNSPLHF
TGTGCCAGCAGCCAAGATCAGGGGCTCGGTAATTCACCCCTCCACTTT
>TRBV7-2|few|TRBJ2-2|.|12
CASSQSTGELFF
TGTGCCAGCAGCCAGAGCACCGGGGAGCTGTTTTTT
>TRBV6-2/TRBV6-3|few|TRBJ2-7|TRBD2|19
CASSYSNLAGGRRYYEQYF
TGTGCCAGCAGTTACTCGAACCTAGCGGGAGGGCGACGTTACTACGAGCAGTACTTC
>TRBV9|.|TRBJ1-4|.|14
CASNLGVPNEKLFF
TGTGCCAGCAACCTGGGGGTCCCTAATGAAAAACTGTTTTTT
>TRBV3-1|few|TRBJ2-5|TRBD2|19
CASSQPPGGTSGEQETQYF
TGTGCCAGCAGCCAACCCCCGGGGGGGACTAGCGGGGAACAAGAGACCCAGTACTTC
>TRBV12-3/TRBV12-4|few|TRBJ2-6|TRBD1|17
CASSFRVTGNGANVLTF
TGTGCCAGCAGTTTTCGGGTGACAGGGAATGGGGCCAACGTCCTGACTTTC
>TRBV6-5|.|TRBJ2-5|.|19
CASSSKVGGPMGKKETQYF
TGTGCCAGCAGTTCGAAGGTGGGGGGCCCGATGGGGAAAAAAGAGACCCAGTACTTC
>TRBV7-8|many|TRBJ2-1|.|15
CASSSYGQSYNEQFF
TGTGCCAGCAGCTCGTACGGACAGTCCTACAATGAGCAGTTCTTC
>TRBV20-1|few|TRBJ2-3|TRBD1|14
CSASPGQGSDTQYF
TGCAGTGCTTCGCCGGGACAGGGATCAGATACGCAGTATTTT
>TRBV3-1|few|TRBJ1-2|.|12
CASSQGDLGYTF
TGTGCCAGCAGCCAAGGAGACCTGGGCTACACCTTC
>TRBV10-3|.|TRBJ1-2|TRBD1|13
CAIGQGHFGGYTF
TGTGCCATAGGACAGGGCCATTTCGGTGGCTACACCTTC
>TRBV6-1|.|TRBJ2-3|TRBD2|21
CASSERATGTSHTSSTDTQYF
TGTGCCAGCAGTGAGAGGGCTACCGGGACTAGCCACACTTCTAGCACAGATACGCAGTATTTT
>TRBV6-5|.|TRBJ1-1|.|15
CASRTTGRGGTEAFF
TGTGCCAGCAGAACTACAGGGCGGGGGGGCACTGAAGCTTTCTTT
>TRBV27|.|TRBJ2-6|.|15
CASSSLLSGANALTF
TGTGCCAGCAGCTCCTTGCTTTCTGGGGCCAACGCCCTGACTTTC
>TRBV20-1|.|TRBJ1-2|.|10
CSANNYGYTF
TGCAGTGCGAATAACTATGGCTACACCTTC
>TRBV2|.|TRBJ1-5|TRBD1|16
CASRNAGTGGNQPQHF
TGTGCCAGCAGGAACGCCGGTACAGGGGGCAATCAGCCCCAGCATTTT
>TRBV12-3/TRBV12-4|.|TRBJ2-5|.|13
CASSSPGVGTQYF
TGTGCCAGCAGTTCTCCCGGGGTCGGGACCCAGTACTTC
>TRBV5-6|once|TRBJ1-2|.|13
CASSLDPGGGYTF
TGTGCCAGCAGCTTGGATCCCGGGGGCGGCTACACCTTC
>TRBV6-5|few|TRBJ1-1|.|14
CASYREGIPTEAFF
TGTGCCAGTTACAGGGAGGGAATCCCCACTGAAGCTTTCTTT
>TRBV18|.|TRBJ2-6|.|16
CASSPMQGSGANVLTF
TGTGCCAGCTCACCCATGCAGGGCTCTGGGGCCAACGTCCTGACTTTC
>TRBV20-1|.|TRBJ2-2|TRBD1|16
CSARDWAGGAVGELFF
TGCAGTGCTAGAGATTGGGCAGGGGGCGCGGTCGGGGAGCTGTTTTTT
>TRBV4-1|.|TRBJ2-7|.|15
CASSQLTHISYEQYF
TGCGCCAGCAGCCAACTCACCCACATCTCCTACGAGCAGTACTTC
>TRBV6-2/TRBV6-3|.|TRBJ2-1|.|16
CASSYSTDSSYNEQFF
TGTGCCAGCAGTTACTCTACTGACAGCTCCTACAATGAGCAGTTCTTC
>TRBV10-3|.|TRBJ1-2|.|11
CAIGDLSGYTF
TGTGCCATCGGGGATCTCTCTGGTTACACCTTC
>TRBV4-3|few|TRBJ1-4|.|15
CASSQEGQFYEKLFF
TGCGCCAGCAGCCAAGAAGGACAGTTCTATGAAAAACTGTTTTTT
>TRBV12-5|.|TRBJ2-7|.|13
CASGSDTSYEQYF
TGTGCTAGTGGCTCCGACACCTCCTACGAGCAGTACTTC
>TRBV20-1|.|TRBJ1-2|TRBD1|14
CSAAPPGGPIGYTF
TGCAGTGCCGCCCCCCCAGGGGGGCCGATTGGCTACACCTTC
>TRBV29-1|few|TRBJ1-2|.|13
CSVETGGRDGYTF
TGCAGCGTTGAAACAGGTGGGCGTGACGGCTACACCTTC
>TRBV6-2/TRBV6-3|.|TRBJ2-1|.|16
CASRIRDTGWGHEQFF
TGTGCCAGCAGAATCAGGGACACCGGATGGGGCCATGAGCAGTTCTTC
>TRBV7-9|few|TRBJ2-7|.|13
CASTGFGLDEQYF
TGTGCCAGCACCGGATTCGGGCTTGACGAGCAGTACTTC
>TRBV20-1|.|TRBJ2-1|.|15
CSATAGGQRYNEQFF
TGCAGTGCTACCGCCGGCGGCCAAAGGTACAATGAGCAGTTCTTC
>TRBV6-5|.|TRBJ2-1|.|15
CASSYSEGGEDEQFF
TGTGCCAGCAGTTACTCGGAGGGGGGCGAAGATGAGCAGTTCTTC
>TRBV6-2/TRBV6-3|.|TRBJ1-1|.|13
CASSYSGQSEAFF
TGTGCCAGCAGTTACTCGGGGCAGTCTGAAGCTTTCTTT